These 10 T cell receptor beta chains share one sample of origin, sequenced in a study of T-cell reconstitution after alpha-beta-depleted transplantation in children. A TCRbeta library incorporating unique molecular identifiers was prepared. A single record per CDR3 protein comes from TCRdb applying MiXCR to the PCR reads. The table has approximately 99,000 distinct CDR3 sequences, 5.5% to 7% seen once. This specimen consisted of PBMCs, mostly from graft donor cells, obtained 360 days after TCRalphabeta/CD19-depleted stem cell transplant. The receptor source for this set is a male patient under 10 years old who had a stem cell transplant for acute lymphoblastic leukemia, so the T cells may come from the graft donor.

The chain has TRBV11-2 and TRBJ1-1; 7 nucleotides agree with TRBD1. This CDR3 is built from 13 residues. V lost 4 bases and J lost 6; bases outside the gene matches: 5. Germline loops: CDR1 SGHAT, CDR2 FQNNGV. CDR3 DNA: TGTGCCAGCAGCTCGTGGGACAGAGCTGAAGCTTTCTTT. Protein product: CASSSWDRAEAFF.

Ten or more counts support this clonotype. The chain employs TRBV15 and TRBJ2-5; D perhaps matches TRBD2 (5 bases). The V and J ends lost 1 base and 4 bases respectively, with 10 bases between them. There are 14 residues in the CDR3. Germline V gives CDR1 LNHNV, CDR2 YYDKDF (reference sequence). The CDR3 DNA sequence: TGTGCCACCAGCAGAGGAGGGAAGGGAGAGACCCAGTACTTC. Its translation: CATSRGGKGETQYF.

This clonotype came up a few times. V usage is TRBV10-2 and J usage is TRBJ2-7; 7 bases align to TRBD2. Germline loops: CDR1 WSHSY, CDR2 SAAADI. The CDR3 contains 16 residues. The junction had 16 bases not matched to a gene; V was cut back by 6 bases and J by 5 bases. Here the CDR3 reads CASSGPSGGSIHEQYF. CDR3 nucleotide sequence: TGCGCCAGCAGCGGACCTAGCGGAGGCTCCATACACGAGCAGTACTTC.

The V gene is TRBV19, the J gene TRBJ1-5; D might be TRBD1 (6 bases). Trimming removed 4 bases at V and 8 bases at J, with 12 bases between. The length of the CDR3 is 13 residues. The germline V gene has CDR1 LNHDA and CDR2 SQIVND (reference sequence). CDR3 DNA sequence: TGTGCCAGTAGTAACGGGGGCATGGAGCCCCAGCATTTT. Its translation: CASSNGGMEPQHF.

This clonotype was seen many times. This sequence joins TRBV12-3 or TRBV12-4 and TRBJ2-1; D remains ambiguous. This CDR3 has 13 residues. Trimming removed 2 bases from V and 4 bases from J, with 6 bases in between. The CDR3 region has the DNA TGTGCCAGCAGTTTATTAGGATACAATGAGCAGTTCTTC. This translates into CASSLLGYNEQFF.

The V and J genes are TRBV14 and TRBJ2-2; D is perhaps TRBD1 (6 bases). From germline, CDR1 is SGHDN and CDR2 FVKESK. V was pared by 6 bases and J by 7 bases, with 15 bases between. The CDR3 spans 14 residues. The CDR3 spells CASRGRGVVGELFF. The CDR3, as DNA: TGTGCCAGCAGAGGCAGGGGAGTTGTCGGGGAGCTGTTTTTT.

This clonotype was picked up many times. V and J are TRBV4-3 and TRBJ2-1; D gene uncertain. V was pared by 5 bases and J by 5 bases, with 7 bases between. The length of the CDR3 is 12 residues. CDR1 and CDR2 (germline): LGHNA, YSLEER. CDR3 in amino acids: CASSKYDNEQFF. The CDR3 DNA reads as TGCGCCAGCAGCAAGTACGACAATGAGCAGTTCTTC.

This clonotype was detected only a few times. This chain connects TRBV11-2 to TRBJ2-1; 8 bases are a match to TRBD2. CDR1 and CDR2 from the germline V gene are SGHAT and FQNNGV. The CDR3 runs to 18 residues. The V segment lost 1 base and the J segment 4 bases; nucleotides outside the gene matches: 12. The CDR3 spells CASSLGISGNPLYNEQFF. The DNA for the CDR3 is TGTGCCAGCAGCTTAGGGATTAGCGGGAATCCCCTTTACAATGAGCAGTTCTTC.

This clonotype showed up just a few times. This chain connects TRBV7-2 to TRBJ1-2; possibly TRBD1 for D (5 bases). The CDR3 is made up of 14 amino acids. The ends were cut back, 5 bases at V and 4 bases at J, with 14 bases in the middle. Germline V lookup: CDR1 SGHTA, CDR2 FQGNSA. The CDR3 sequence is CASSPRGGAYGYTF. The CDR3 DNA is TGTGCCAGCAGCCCCCGAGGAGGGGCCTATGGCTACACCTTC.

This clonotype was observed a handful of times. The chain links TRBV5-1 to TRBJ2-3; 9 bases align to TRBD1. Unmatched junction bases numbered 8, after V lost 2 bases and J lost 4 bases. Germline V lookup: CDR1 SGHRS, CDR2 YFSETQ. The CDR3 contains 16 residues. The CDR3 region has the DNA TGCGCCAGCAGCTTCAGAGGACAGGGGAGCGCAGATACGCAGTATTTT. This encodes CASSFRGQGSADTQYF.